This passage covers 25 T cell receptor beta chains from one sample sequenced in a study of OX40 agonist ivuxolimab in advanced cancers. Sequencing used immunoSEQ multiplex PCR; TCRdb keeps in-frame clones, though not all of them. Counted here are roughly 7,900 clones, over 65% occurring once; the ten biggest clones make up roughly 50%. The starting material was CD4+ or CD8+ T cells sorted from blood, obtained in a trial of the OX40 agonist ivuxolimab. The receptors originated from an adult with an advanced solid tumor such as melanoma, head and neck, liver or kidney cancer.

The chain uses TRBV5-6 and TRBJ1-6, with TRBD1 as a possible D gene (5 bases). Looked up from germline, CDR1 is SGHDT and CDR2 is YYEEEE. The CDR3 contains 14 residues. Trimming left V 5 bases short and J 7 bases short, with 13 bases between. CDR3 amino acids: CASRPGTSNSPLHF. CDR3 coding DNA: TGTGCCAGCAGGCCCGGGACCTCGAATTCACCCCTCCACTTT.

The chain combines TRBV5-8 with TRBJ1-5; D remains ambiguous. Per the germline V gene, CDR1 is SGHTS and CDR2 is YDEGEE. CDR3 length: 15 amino acids. Trimming removed 4 bases from V and 0 bases from J, with 11 bases in between. The CDR3 region has the DNA TGTGCCAGCAGCCTCATAATGCTTAGCAATCAGCCCCAGCATTTT. It translates to CASSLIMLSNQPQHF.

This clone was picked up a small number of times. V and J are TRBV29-1 and TRBJ1-1; no clear D gene. V was clipped by 8 bases and J by 1 base, with 20 bases between them. Germline V gene data show CDR1 as SQVTM and CDR2 as ANQGSEA. The CDR3 loop spans 15 amino acids. The CDR3: CSQPYPLPPNTEAFF. CDR3 bases: TGCAGCCAACCCTACCCTCTCCCCCCGAACACTGAAGCTTTCTTT.

The CDR3 is CASRGQGRYNEQFF. CDR3 sequence (DNA): TGTGCCAGCCGGGGACAGGGGAGGTACAATGAGCAGTTCTTC. J is TRBJ2-1 and V is TRBV25-1; 10 bases align to TRBD1. The CDR3 runs to 14 residues. V was pared by 8 bases and J by 4 bases, with 5 bases of the junction left unmatched. Germline V CDR1 and CDR2: MGHDK, SYGVNS.

J is TRBJ1-2 and V is TRBV9; D is undetermined. The ends were cut back, 3 bases at V and 7 bases at J, with 4 bases in the middle. From germline, CDR1 is SGDLS and CDR2 YYNGEE. This CDR3 region has 10 residues. The CDR3 sequence: CASSGPGYTF. The CDR3 region has the DNA TGTGCCAGCAGCGGCCCTGGCTACACCTTC.

This sequence joins TRBV6-1 and TRBJ2-7, with D perhaps matching TRBD1 (6 bases). Per germline, CDR1 MNHNS and CDR2 SASEGT. The CDR3 length is 14 residues. Trimming removed 3 bases at V and 0 bases at J, with 9 bases between. The CDR3 DNA follows: TGTGCCAGCAGTGAGGACAGTAGCTCCTACGAGCAGTACTTC. Amino acids: CASSEDSSSYEQYF.

The chain employs TRBV27 and TRBJ1-2, with 7 bases matching TRBD1. This CDR3 spans 17 amino acids. The V segment lost 6 bases and the J segment 4 bases; nucleotides outside the gene matches: 17. Germline lookup yields CDR1 MNHEY and CDR2 SMNVEV (reference sequence). CDR3 protein: CASSPTGRSSILYGYTF. CDR3 DNA: TGTGCCAGCAGCCCGACAGGGAGGAGCTCGATTCTCTATGGCTACACCTTC.

The chain uses TRBV5-4 and TRBJ1-1; tentative D call: TRBD1 (6 bases). The CDR3 has 13 residues. Germline CDR1 and CDR2: SGHNT and YYREEE (reference sequence). V lost 3 bases, J lost 4 bases, and 10 bases lay in between. The CDR3 nucleotides read TGTGCCAGCAGCTGGGGAGGGGGCACTGAAGCTTTCTTT. Translation: CASSWGGGTEAFF.

This clone is termed large (0.1 to 1%). The chain combines TRBV7-8 with TRBJ2-1; D tentatively reads TRBD1 or TRBD2 (5 bases each). The V end was cut by 1 base, the J end by 6 bases, with 10 bases between. The CDR3 totals 14 residues. CDR1 and CDR2 from the germline V gene are SGHVS and FQNEAQ. The chain's CDR3 is CASSLGGKGNEQFF. Here the CDR3 DNA reads TGTGCCAGCAGCTTAGGGGGGAAGGGCAATGAGCAGTTCTTC.

This clone turned up a few times. This sequence joins TRBV11-1 and TRBJ2-7; D is perhaps TRBD2 (6 bases). CDR1 and CDR2 (germline): SGHAT, FQDESV (reference sequence). V gave up 1 base and J gave up 0 bases, with 13 bases separating them. This CDR3 region has 16 residues. The CDR3, as DNA: TGTGCCAGCAGCTTAGGGGTGGGAGGCGTCTCCTACGAGCAGTACTTC. Protein: CASSLGVGGVSYEQYF. The whole variable domain, filled in from reference TRBV11-1 and TRBJ2-7, reads EAEVAQSPRYKITEKSQAVAFWCDPISGHATLYWYRQILGQGPELLVQFQDESVVDDSQLPKDRFSAERLKGVDSTLKIQPAELGDSAMYLCASSLGVGGVSYEQYFGPGTRLTVT.

The chain is built from TRBV4-3 and TRBJ1-2; no firm D call. The germline gives CDR1 LGHNA, CDR2 YSLEER. This CDR3 spans 17 amino acids. V lost 0 bases to trimming and J lost 4 bases, with 18 bases between them. This chain's CDR3 is CASSQEEGVVGFYGYTF. In DNA form, the CDR3 reads TGCGCCAGCAGCCAAGAGGAGGGTGTTGTCGGGTTCTATGGCTACACCTTC.

The V gene is TRBV4-3, the J gene TRBJ1-3, with D possibly TRBD1 on 6 matching bases. V dropped 1 base and J dropped 0 bases, with 7 bases sitting between them. CDR1 is LGHNA and CDR2 is YSLEER in the germline V gene. This CDR3 spans 15 amino acids. The CDR3 region is CASSQGTASGNTIYF. The CDR3 DNA reads TGCGCCAGCAGCCAAGGGACAGCCTCTGGAAACACCATATATTTT.

The V gene is TRBV2, the J gene TRBJ1-3; TRBD1 agrees at 10 bases. Germline CDR1 reads SNHLY; CDR2 reads FYNNEI. The ends lost 6 bases at V and 3 bases at J; junction bases unmatched: 5. The CDR3 runs 15 residues. CDR3 region: CASRGTGERGNTIYF. CDR3 bases: TGTGCCAGCAGGGGGACAGGGGAGCGTGGAAACACCATATATTTT.

The V gene is TRBV7-9, the J gene TRBJ2-1; TRBD2 aligns across 7 bases. This CDR3 is 14 amino acids long. Germline V gene lookup returns CDR1 SEHNR and CDR2 FQNEAQ (reference sequence). J was trimmed by 9 bases and V by 7 bases; bases with no gene match: 12. CDR3 sequence (DNA): TGTGCCAGCAACGGTGGGAGGGAGGGGTTTGAGCAGTTCTTC. This codes for CASNGGREGFEQFF.

J is TRBJ2-3 and V is TRBV6-5; TRBD2 aligns across 8 bases. The CDR3 extends over 15 amino acids. Germline trimming cut 0 bases from V and 5 bases from J; bases unmatched to any gene: 4. CDR1 MNHEY and CDR2 SVGAGI come from the germline V gene. CDR3 nucleotides: TGTGCCAGCAGTTACTCGACTAGCGTAGGAGATACGCAGTATTTT. This codes for CASSYSTSVGDTQYF.

This clone came up a few times. V usage is TRBV9 and J usage is TRBJ2-7, with D possibly matching TRBD1 (5 bases). Trimming took 0 bases from V and 5 from J, leaving 15 bases between them. Germline V gene sequence: CDR1 SGDLS, CDR2 YYNGEE. The CDR3 has 15 residues. For the CDR3, the DNA is TGTGCCAGCAGCGTAGGGGGCTCGCCTGGGGACGAGCAGTACTTC. Encoded protein: CASSVGGSPGDEQYF.

In its sample, this clone was seen a few times. The J gene is TRBJ2-3, the V gene TRBV7-3, with TRBD2 matching over 9 bases. CDR1 and CDR2 from the germline V gene are SGHTA and FQGTGA. J lost 5 bases, V lost 3 bases, and 6 bases had no gene match. This CDR3 has 15 residues. CDR3: CASSFAGGLRDTQYF. As DNA, the CDR3 is TGTGCCAGCAGCTTTGCGGGGGGGCTGAGAGATACGCAGTATTTT.

This clone was seen many times. V gene TRBV6-4 combines with J gene TRBJ2-2; 12 nucleotides line up with TRBD2. This CDR3 has 14 amino acids. The junction had 5 bases not matched to a gene; V was cut back by 8 bases and J by 7 bases. The germline V gene has CDR1 MRHNA and CDR2 SNTAGT. The CDR3 protein is CASRTSGDGGELFF. Written as DNA, the CDR3 is TGTGCCAGCCGGACTAGCGGGGATGGCGGGGAGCTGTTTTTT.

This sequence joins TRBV12-5 and TRBJ1-5, with 11 positions matching TRBD1. Germline CDR1 and CDR2: LGHNT and FRNRAP. The CDR3 has 15 amino acids. V shed 6 bases and J 6 bases; nucleotides not matched to a gene: 7. The DNA for the CDR3 is TGTGCTAGTGGAACTCGGACAGGGGGCCTTCAGCCCCAGCATTTT. Its protein is CASGTRTGGLQPQHF.

In its sample, this clone was seen once. With only one base between it and a far larger clone, this is likely a read error. The chain is built from TRBV6-1 and TRBJ2-3; 9 bases align to TRBD1. Trimming took 8 bases from V and 1 from J; bases not matched to a gene: 4. CDR1 and CDR2 (germline): MNHNS, SASEGT. The CDR3 is 14 amino acids. The CDR3 region is CASFRTGGTDTQYF. CDR3 DNA: TGTGCCAGCTTTAGGACAGGGGGCACAGATACGCAGTATTTT.

The chain joins TRBV5-8 to TRBJ2-7; D gene ambiguous. This CDR3 contains 13 residues. Trimming stripped 4 bases from V and 1 base from J, with 9 bases between. Germline V gene sequence: CDR1 SGHTS, CDR2 YDEGEE. CDR3 sequence reads: CASSGFSSYEQYF. The CDR3 nucleotides read TGTGCCAGCAGCGGATTTTCTTCCTACGAGCAGTACTTC.

A note on this clone: A read error is likely here: a far larger clone is one base away. The rearrangement links TRBV5-6 to TRBJ1-3; D not resolved. V gave up 0 bases and J gave up 0 bases, with 4 bases separating them. Looked up from germline, CDR1 is SGHDT and CDR2 is YYEEEE. The CDR3 sequence is 14 residues long. CDR3 sequence: CASSLGSSGNTIYF. CDR3 DNA sequence: TGTGCCAGCAGCTTGGGGAGCTCTGGAAACACCATATATTTT.

Sample share makes this clone medium-sized. The sample has other DNA sequences that encode this CDR3 too. The rearrangement joins TRBV9 to TRBJ2-7; 10 bases map to TRBD2. The ends lost 3 bases at V and 1 base at J; junction bases unmatched: 4. The CDR3 sequence is 15 residues long. Per germline, CDR1 SGDLS and CDR2 YYNGEE. CDR3 loop: CASSAETSGSYEQYF. In DNA form, the CDR3 reads TGTGCCAGCAGCGCAGAGACTAGCGGGTCCTACGAGCAGTACTTC.

The rearrangement links TRBV19 to TRBJ1-5; D is ambiguous. The CDR3 is 12 residues long. V lost 7 bases to trimming and J lost 4 bases, with 8 bases between them. CDR1 LNHDA and CDR2 SQIVND come from the germline V gene (reference sequence). CDR3 in DNA: TGTGCCAGTACCACACAGAATCAGCCCCAGCATTTT. This gives the protein CASTTQNQPQHF.

The J gene is TRBJ2-7, the V gene TRBV9; 9 nucleotides align to TRBD1. With 1 base clipped from V and 5 bases from J, the junction kept 4 bases outside the gene matches. Germline CDR1 and CDR2: SGDLS and YYNGEE. This CDR3 has 14 residues. CDR3 nucleotide sequence: TGTGCCAGCAGCGTAAGGGACAGGGTCGACGAGCAGTACTTC. Translation: CASSVRDRVDEQYF.